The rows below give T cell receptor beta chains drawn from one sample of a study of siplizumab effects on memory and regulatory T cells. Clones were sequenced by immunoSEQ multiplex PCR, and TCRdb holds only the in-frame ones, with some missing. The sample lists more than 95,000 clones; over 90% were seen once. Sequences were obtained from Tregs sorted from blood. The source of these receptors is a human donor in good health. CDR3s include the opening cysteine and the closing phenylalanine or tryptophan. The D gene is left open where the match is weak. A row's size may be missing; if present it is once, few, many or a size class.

cdr3_aa: CASSLGTGNTEAFF; cdr3_nt: TGTGCCAGCAGCTTAGGGACAGGGAACACTGAAGCTTTCTTT; d_call: TRBD1; clone_size: -; j_call: TRBJ1-1; v_call: TRBV11-2
cdr3_aa: CASSSPPGVGNTEAFF; cdr3_nt: TGTGCCAGCAGCTCACCCCCAGGGGTAGGGAACACTGAAGCTTTCTTT; d_call: -; clone_size: -; j_call: TRBJ1-1; v_call: TRBV7-6
cdr3_aa: CAISDRTYSGNTIYF; cdr3_nt: TGTGCCATCAGTGATCGAACTTACTCTGGAAACACCATATATTTT; d_call: -; clone_size: -; j_call: TRBJ1-3; v_call: TRBV10-3
cdr3_aa: CASSLAGGSRETQYF; cdr3_nt: TGTGCCAGCAGCCTAGCGGGAGGTTCTAGAGAGACCCAGTACTTC; d_call: TRBD2; clone_size: -; j_call: TRBJ2-5; v_call: TRBV27
cdr3_aa: CASSLLPGNTEAFF; cdr3_nt: TGCGCCAGCAGCTTACTTCCAGGGAACACTGAAGCTTTCTTT; d_call: -; clone_size: -; j_call: TRBJ1-1; v_call: TRBV5-1
cdr3_aa: CASSYEGRAEQYF; cdr3_nt: TGTGCCAGCAGTTATGAGGGAAGGGCCGAGCAGTACTTC; d_call: -; clone_size: -; j_call: TRBJ2-7; v_call: TRBV6-5
cdr3_aa: CAWSEGRQGAYGYTF; cdr3_nt: TGTGCCTGGAGTGAAGGGAGACAGGGGGCTTATGGCTACACCTTC; d_call: TRBD1; clone_size: -; j_call: TRBJ1-2; v_call: TRBV30
cdr3_aa: CASSQELGQRGTQYF; cdr3_nt: TGCGCCAGCAGCCAAGAGTTGGGACAGAGGGGGACCCAGTACTTC; d_call: TRBD1; clone_size: -; j_call: TRBJ2-5; v_call: TRBV4-1
cdr3_aa: CASRRTGVNSPLHF; cdr3_nt: TGTGCCAGCAGGCGGACAGGGGTGAATTCACCCCTCCACTTT; d_call: TRBD1; clone_size: -; j_call: TRBJ1-6; v_call: TRBV5-5
cdr3_aa: CASSLNPGGGGYTF; cdr3_nt: TGTGCCAGCAGCTTAAATCCGGGAGGAGGCGGCTACACCTTC; d_call: -; clone_size: -; j_call: TRBJ1-2; v_call: TRBV7-2
cdr3_aa: CASSTSRAGQPQHF; cdr3_nt: TGTGCCAGTAGTACCTCAAGGGCAGGGCAGCCCCAGCATTTT; d_call: -; clone_size: -; j_call: TRBJ1-5; v_call: TRBV19
cdr3_aa: CASSQVDSYNEQFF; cdr3_nt: TGTGCCAGCAGCCAAGTGGACAGTTACAATGAGCAGTTCTTC; d_call: -; clone_size: -; j_call: TRBJ2-1; v_call: TRBV4-2
cdr3_aa: CASSDPGLAVDTQYF; cdr3_nt: TGTGCCAGCAGTGACCCGGGACTAGCGGTTGATACGCAGTATTTT; d_call: TRBD2; clone_size: -; j_call: TRBJ2-3; v_call: TRBV2
cdr3_aa: CASSPRPNTEAFF; cdr3_nt: TGTGCCAGCAGCCCACGCCCGAACACTGAAGCTTTCTTT; d_call: -; clone_size: once; j_call: TRBJ1-1; v_call: TRBV7-8
cdr3_aa: CASSYVGAGETQYF; cdr3_nt: TGTGCCAGCAGTTACGTCGGGGCCGGGGAGACCCAGTACTTC; d_call: -; clone_size: -; j_call: TRBJ2-5; v_call: TRBV6-5
cdr3_aa: CSARDYNEQFF; cdr3_nt: TGCAGTGCTAGGGATTACAATGAGCAGTTCTTC; d_call: -; clone_size: -; j_call: TRBJ2-1; v_call: TRBV20-1
cdr3_aa: CASSIGTGMGEKLFF; cdr3_nt: TGTGCCAGTAGTATCGGGACAGGGATGGGTGAAAAACTGTTTTTT; d_call: TRBD1; clone_size: -; j_call: TRBJ1-4; v_call: TRBV19
cdr3_aa: CASLRTGVTDTQYF; cdr3_nt: TGTGCCAGCCTGCGGACAGGGGTGACAGATACGCAGTATTTT; d_call: TRBD1; clone_size: -; j_call: TRBJ2-3; v_call: TRBV2
cdr3_aa: CASRRASGIYNEQFF; cdr3_nt: TGTGCCAGCCGTCGGGCTAGCGGGATTTACAATGAGCAGTTCTTC; d_call: TRBD2; clone_size: -; j_call: TRBJ2-1; v_call: TRBV7-9
cdr3_aa: CSASSGTRAFF; cdr3_nt: TGCAGTGCTAGTTCAGGGACGCGGGCTTTCTTT; d_call: -; clone_size: -; j_call: TRBJ1-1; v_call: TRBV20-1
cdr3_aa: CASSLGTQLSYEQYF; cdr3_nt: TGCGCCAGCAGCCTCGGGACACAGCTTTCCTACGAGCAGTACTTC; d_call: -; clone_size: -; j_call: TRBJ2-7; v_call: TRBV4-3
cdr3_aa: CASTRGVYEQYF; cdr3_nt: TGCGCCAGCACGCGCGGGGTCTACGAGCAGTACTTC; d_call: -; clone_size: -; j_call: TRBJ2-7; v_call: TRBV23-1
cdr3_aa: CASSVAGTSLNTGELFF; cdr3_nt: TGTGCCAGCAGCGTAGCCGGGACTAGCCTTAACACCGGGGAGCTGTTTTTT; d_call: TRBD2; clone_size: -; j_call: TRBJ2-2; v_call: TRBV9
cdr3_aa: CASSPNQETQYF; cdr3_nt: TGTGCCAGCAGCCCCAACCAAGAGACCCAGTACTTC; d_call: -; clone_size: once; j_call: TRBJ2-5; v_call: TRBV5-4
cdr3_aa: CASSIPGQGASSHQPQHF; cdr3_nt: TGTGCCAGTAGTATACCGGGACAGGGGGCGTCAAGCCATCAGCCCCAGCATTTT; d_call: TRBD1; clone_size: -; j_call: TRBJ1-5; v_call: TRBV19
cdr3_aa: CASSQALVGGYEQYF; cdr3_nt: TGCGCCAGCAGCCAAGCACTAGTTGGGGGTTACGAGCAGTACTTC; d_call: -; clone_size: -; j_call: TRBJ2-7; v_call: TRBV4-1
cdr3_aa: CASGWETGTSSGNTIYF; cdr3_nt: TGTGCTAGTGGTTGGGAGACAGGGACTAGCTCTGGAAACACCATATATTTT; d_call: TRBD1; clone_size: -; j_call: TRBJ1-3; v_call: TRBV12-5
cdr3_aa: CASSTGWAYEQYF; cdr3_nt: TGTGCCAGTAGTACGGGTTGGGCCTACGAGCAGTACTTC; d_call: -; clone_size: -; j_call: TRBJ2-7; v_call: TRBV19
cdr3_aa: CASNRLYEQYF; cdr3_nt: TGTGCCAGCAACAGGCTTTACGAGCAGTACTTC; d_call: -; clone_size: -; j_call: TRBJ2-7; v_call: TRBV28
cdr3_aa: CASSYEGVSTEAFF; cdr3_nt: TGTGCCAGCAGTTATGAGGGGGTGAGCACTGAAGCTTTCTTT; d_call: -; clone_size: once; j_call: TRBJ1-1; v_call: TRBV6-5
cdr3_aa: CSVYRAIYNEQFF; cdr3_nt: TGCAGCGTCTACAGGGCTATCTACAATGAGCAGTTCTTC; d_call: -; clone_size: -; j_call: TRBJ2-1; v_call: TRBV29-1
cdr3_aa: CASSETGISYNEQFF; cdr3_nt: TGTGCCAGCAGTGAGACAGGGATTTCCTACAATGAGCAGTTCTTC; d_call: TRBD1; clone_size: -; j_call: TRBJ2-1; v_call: TRBV2
cdr3_aa: CASGLDFQPQHF; cdr3_nt: TGTGCTAGTGGTTTGGATTTTCAGCCCCAGCATTTT; d_call: -; clone_size: few; j_call: TRBJ1-5; v_call: TRBV12-5
cdr3_aa: CASSLPVGQLKFNYGYTF; cdr3_nt: TGTGCCAGCAGTTTACCCGTGGGACAGCTAAAATTTAACTATGGCTACACCTTC; d_call: TRBD1; clone_size: -; j_call: TRBJ1-2; v_call: TRBV28
cdr3_aa: CATSRVAGLWDQPQHF; cdr3_nt: TGTGCCACCAGCAGAGTAGCAGGGCTCTGGGATCAGCCCCAGCATTTT; d_call: -; clone_size: few; j_call: TRBJ1-5; v_call: TRBV15
cdr3_aa: CASSLVGQGNGYTF; cdr3_nt: TGCGCCAGCAGCTTGGTAGGGCAGGGAAATGGCTACACCTTC; d_call: -; clone_size: -; j_call: TRBJ1-2; v_call: TRBV5-1
cdr3_aa: CASSRLAGTYEQYF; cdr3_nt: TGTGCCAGCAGCCGACTAGCGGGAACCTACGAGCAGTACTTC; d_call: TRBD2; clone_size: -; j_call: TRBJ2-7; v_call: TRBV7-2